Each of the 7 T cell receptor beta chains below was sequenced from the same sample in a study of T cell repertoires in cytomegalovirus infection (dated by TCRdb to about 2019). The data were produced on an Illumina HiSeq 1500. Clones were called with MiXCR by TCRdb after fastp trimmed the public reads at Q25, and only in-frame beta chains were retained. Records with the same CDR3 protein are collapsed into one entry carrying the most frequent genes and DNA. Within this sample are about 230,000 distinct CDR3 sequences, with 6.5% of them counted one time only. The ten most abundant clones make up roughly 6.5% of the sample. The source material was PBMCs. These receptors all stem from a human donor in good health (CMV status not recorded). Some clones in this sample may be carry-over from other donors' samples.

The table lists this clonotype with many counts. The chain couples TRBV11-2 to TRBJ1-1; D remains unclear. The germline V gene has CDR1 SGHAT and CDR2 FQNNGV. V dropped 3 bases and J dropped 5 bases, with 13 bases sitting between them. This CDR3 contains 14 residues. DNA for the CDR3: TGTGCCAGCAGCTTCGTTCGGGGAACAACTGAAGCTTTCTTT. This gives the protein CASSFVRGTTEAFF.

In this sample, this clonotype turned up many times. The rearrangement uses TRBV7-6 and TRBJ1-4; D gene ambiguous. In germline, CDR1 is SGHVS, CDR2 FNYEAQ. The CDR3 spans 12 residues. V lost 6 bases, J lost 7 bases, and 9 bases lay in between. In nucleotides, the CDR3 is TGTGCCAGCAGTTCCCGCGGTGAAAAACTGTTTTTT. Its protein product is CASSSRGEKLFF.

This clonotype was seen at least ten times. The J gene is TRBJ2-5, the V gene TRBV7-8; D perhaps matches TRBD1 (6 bases). The CDR3 runs 14 residues. The V end was cut by 3 bases, the J end by 3 bases, with 11 bases between. Germline lookup yields CDR1 SGHVS and CDR2 FQNEAQ. CDR3 sequence (DNA): TGTGCCAGCAGCTTCTTCCCAGGGGAAGAGACCCAGTACTTC. It specifies CASSFFPGEETQYF.

This clonotype showed up many times. The rearrangement uses TRBV7-9 and TRBJ2-3; D is uncertain. Germline loops: CDR1 SEHNR, CDR2 FQNEAQ (reference sequence). This CDR3 has 15 amino acids. Trimming stripped 7 bases from V and 0 bases from J, with 14 bases between. CDR3 loop: CASNVGRLSTDTQYF. In DNA, the CDR3 is TGTGCCAGCAACGTTGGACGGTTGAGCACAGATACGCAGTATTTT.

This clonotype was seen at least ten times. J is TRBJ2-3 and V is TRBV6-5; no clear D. V lost 6 bases and J 2 bases, leaving 21 bases between the germline ends. This CDR3 is built from 17 residues. Germline CDR1 reads MNHEY; CDR2 reads SVGAGI. The CDR3 here is CASSPNPAESVTDTQYF. DNA for the CDR3: TGTGCCAGCAGCCCCAATCCTGCCGAGAGTGTCACAGATACGCAGTATTTT.

This clonotype has ten or more counts. This chain uses TRBV20-1 with TRBJ2-7, with TRBD1 matching over 8 bases. CDR3 length equals 13 residues. The V gene's germline CDR1 is DFQATT and CDR2 SNEGSKA (reference sequence). Trimming removed 3 bases from V and 1 base from J; junction bases left unmatched: 2. CDR3 DNA sequence: TGCAGTGCTAGTCGGGACAGGTCCTACGAGCAGTACTTC. Translating gives CSASRDRSYEQYF.

This clonotype has ten or more counts. The chain employs TRBV10-3 and TRBJ1-2; D is uncertain. Germline CDR1 ENHRY, CDR2 SYGVKD. CDR3 length: 13 amino acids. Deletions cut 8 bases from V and 3 bases from J, with 13 bases between. The CDR3 loop is CAIGSRGDYGYTF. CDR3 bases: TGTGCCATCGGCTCTCGGGGTGACTATGGCTACACCTTC.